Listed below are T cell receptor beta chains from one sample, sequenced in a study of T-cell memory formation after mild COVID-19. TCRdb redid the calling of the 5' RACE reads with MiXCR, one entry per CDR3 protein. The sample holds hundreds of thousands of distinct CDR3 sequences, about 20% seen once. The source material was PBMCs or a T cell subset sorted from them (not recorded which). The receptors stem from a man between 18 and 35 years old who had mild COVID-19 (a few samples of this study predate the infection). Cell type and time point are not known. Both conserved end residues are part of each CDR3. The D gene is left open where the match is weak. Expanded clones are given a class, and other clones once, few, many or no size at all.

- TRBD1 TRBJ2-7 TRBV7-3 CASSLDRGIYEQYF TGTGCCAGCAGCTTAGACAGGGGGATCTACGAGCAGTACTTC
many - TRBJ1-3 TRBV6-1 CASSVRGGPLRAGNTIYF TGTGCCAGCAGTGTCCGGGGGGGGCCTCTAAGAGCTGGAAACACCATATATTTT
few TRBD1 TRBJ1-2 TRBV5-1 CASSSPDRGNYGYTF TGCGCCAGCAGCTCCCCGGACAGGGGGAACTATGGCTACACCTTC
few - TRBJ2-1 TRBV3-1 CASSQFDRYNEQFF TGTGCCAGCAGCCAGTTCGACAGGTACAATGAGCAGTTCTTC
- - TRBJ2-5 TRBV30 CAWSVPETQYF TGTGCCTGGAGTGTACCGGAGACCCAGTACTTC
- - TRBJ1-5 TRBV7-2 CASSQPGFSNQPQHF TGTGCCAGCAGCCAACCGGGATTCAGCAATCAGCCCCAGCATTTT
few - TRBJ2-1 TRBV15 CATSRPGQPYNEQFF TGTGCCACCAGCCGGCCAGGCCAGCCCTACAATGAGCAGTTCTTC
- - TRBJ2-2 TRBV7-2 CASSLFRGDTGELFF TGTGCCAGCAGCTTATTCCGGGGTGACACCGGGGAGCTGTTTTTT
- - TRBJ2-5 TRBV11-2 CASRATGYETQYF TGTGCCAGCAGGGCTACAGGGTACGAGACCCAGTACTTC
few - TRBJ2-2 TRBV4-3 CASSQSGTIGELFF TGCGCCAGCAGCCAAAGTGGGACGATCGGGGAGCTGTTTTTT
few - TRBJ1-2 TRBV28 CASSTPPSYGYTF TGTGCCAGCAGTACCCCCCCCAGTTATGGCTACACCTTC
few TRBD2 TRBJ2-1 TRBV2 CATRRTGGKFF TGTGCCACCCGCCGCACGGGGGGGAAGTTCTTC
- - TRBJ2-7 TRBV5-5 CASSLPPDIKQYF TGTGCCAGCAGCCTCCCCCCGGACATCAAGCAGTACTTC
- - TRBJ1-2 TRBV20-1 CSARDRTGFRGYTF TGCAGTGCTAGAGATCGAACGGGATTCCGCGGCTACACCTTC
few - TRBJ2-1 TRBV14 CASSRAVQGYTEQFF TGTGCCAGCAGCCGGGCCGTACAGGGATACACTGAGCAGTTCTTC
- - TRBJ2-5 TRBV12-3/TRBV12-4 CASSFRGAFQETQYF TGTGCCAGCAGTTTCCGCGGGGCCTTCCAAGAGACCCAGTACTTC
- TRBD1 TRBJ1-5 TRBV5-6 CASSSRDRVNQPQHF TGTGCCAGCAGCTCGCGGGACAGGGTTAATCAGCCCCAGCATTTT
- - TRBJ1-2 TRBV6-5 CASSYSGTPYGYTF TGTGCCAGCAGTTACTCCGGGACACCCTATGGCTACACCTTC
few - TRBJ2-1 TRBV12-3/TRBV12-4 CASSRGAGEQFF TGTGCCAGCAGCCGGGGGGCCGGGGAGCAGTTCTTC
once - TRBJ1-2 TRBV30 CAWSVLFDYGYTF TGTGCCTGGAGTGTACTATTTGACTATGGCTACACCTTC
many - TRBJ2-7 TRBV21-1 CASRRAVFYEQYF TGTGCCAGCAGGCGGGCAGTCTTCTACGAGCAGTACTTC
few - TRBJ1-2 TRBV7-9 CASSLQGHGYTF TGTGCCAGCAGCCTACAGGGCCATGGCTACACCTTC
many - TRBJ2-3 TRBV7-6 CASGKGYTDTQYF TGTGCCAGCGGTAAGGGATACACAGATACGCAGTATTTT
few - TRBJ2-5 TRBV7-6 CASSPRQGGKETQYF TGTGCCAGCAGCCCCCGTCAGGGGGGAAAAGAGACCCAGTACTTC
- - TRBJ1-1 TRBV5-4 CASRGGPEHGLDAFF TGTGCCAGCAGAGGGGGTCCCGAACATGGGCTAGATGCTTTCTTT
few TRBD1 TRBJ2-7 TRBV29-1 CSVEGRQGAYEQYF TGCAGCGTTGAAGGCAGACAGGGCGCCTACGAGCAGTACTTC
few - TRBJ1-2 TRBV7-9 CASSLRDNRGYTF TGTGCCAGCAGCTTACGCGACAATCGGGGCTACACCTTC
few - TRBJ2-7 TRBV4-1 CASSQDAGTFYEQYF TGCGCCAGCAGCCAAGATGCAGGGACTTTCTACGAGCAGTACTTC
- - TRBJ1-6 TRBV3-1 CASKREGNSPLHF TGTGCCAGCAAGCGTGAAGGTAATTCACCCCTCCACTTT
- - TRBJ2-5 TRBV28 CASVGDQETQYF TGTGCCAGCGTCGGGGACCAAGAGACCCAGTACTTC
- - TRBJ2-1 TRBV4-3 CASSQDGTLADEQFF TGCGCCAGCAGCCAAGATGGGACTTTAGCGGATGAGCAGTTCTTC
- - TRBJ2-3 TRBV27 CASSSLVLTDTQYF TGTGCCAGCAGTTCGCTGGTACTCACAGATACGCAGTATTTT
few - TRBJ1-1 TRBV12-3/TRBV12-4 CASTPGLENTEAFF TGTGCCAGCACCCCGGGGCTGGAGAACACTGAAGCTTTCTTT
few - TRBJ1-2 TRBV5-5 CASSSPTGIYGYTF TGTGCCAGCAGCAGCCCCACAGGGATCTATGGCTACACCTTC
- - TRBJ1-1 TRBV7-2 CASSLGAGGIENTEAFF TGTGCCAGCAGCTTAGGGGCCGGGGGAATAGAAAACACTGAAGCTTTCTTT
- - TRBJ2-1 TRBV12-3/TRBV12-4 CASSTGGRNEQFF TGTGCCAGCAGCACCGGGGGGCGCAATGAGCAGTTCTTC
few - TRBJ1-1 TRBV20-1 CSARDYVTEAFF TGCAGTGCTAGAGATTATGTCACTGAAGCTTTCTTT
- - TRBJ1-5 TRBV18 CASSPGGRYSNQPQHF TGTGCCAGCTCACCGGGGGGACGGTATAGCAATCAGCCCCAGCATTTT
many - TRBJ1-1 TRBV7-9 CASGWGFVNTEAFF TGTGCCAGCGGTTGGGGGTTCGTCAACACTGAAGCTTTCTTT
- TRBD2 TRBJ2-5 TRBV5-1 CASSQTGLAQETQYF TGCGCCAGCAGCCAGACGGGACTAGCCCAAGAGACCCAGTACTTC
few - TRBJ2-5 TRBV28 CASSPSASQETQYF TGTGCCAGCAGTCCATCAGCGTCACAAGAGACCCAGTACTTC
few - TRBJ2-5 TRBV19 CASSIQVQETQYF TGTGCCAGTAGCATACAGGTCCAAGAGACCCAGTACTTC
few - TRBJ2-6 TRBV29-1 CSVVGLGTSSGANVLTF TGCAGCGTTGTAGGTCTAGGGACGAGCTCTGGGGCCAACGTCCTGACTTTC
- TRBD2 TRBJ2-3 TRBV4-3 CASSHPSRGGDTQYF TGCGCCAGCAGCCATCCCTCTCGGGGGGGAGATACGCAGTATTTT
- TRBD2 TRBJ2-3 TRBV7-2 CASSLERRLAGGLTQYF TGTGCCAGCAGCTTAGAACGGAGGCTAGCGGGGGGCCTTACGCAGTATTTT
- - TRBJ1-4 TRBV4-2 CASSHEDRWNEKLFF TGTGCCAGCAGCCATGAGGACCGCTGGAATGAAAAACTGTTTTTT
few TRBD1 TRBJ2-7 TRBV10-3 CAITADRGGGYEQYF TGTGCCATCACCGCCGACAGGGGTGGTGGTTACGAGCAGTACTTC
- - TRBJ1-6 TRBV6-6 CASSYSGRAESPLHF TGTGCCAGCAGTTACTCGGGCAGGGCGGAATCACCCCTCCACTTT
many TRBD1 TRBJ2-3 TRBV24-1 CATSDHRGLADTQYF TGTGCCACCAGTGACCACAGGGGGCTTGCAGATACGCAGTATTTT
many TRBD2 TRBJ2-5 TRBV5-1 CASSLASGGYQETQYF TGCGCCAGCAGCTTGGCTAGCGGGGGGTACCAAGAGACCCAGTACTTC
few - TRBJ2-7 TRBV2 CASSYEISYEQYF TGTGCCAGCAGCTATGAAATCTCCTACGAGCAGTACTTC
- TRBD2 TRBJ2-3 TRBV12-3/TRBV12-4 CASRGLAGGDTDTQYF TGTGCCAGCAGAGGGCTAGCGGGGGGGGACACAGATACGCAGTATTTT
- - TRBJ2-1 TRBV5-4 CASSPGPEDYNEQFF TGTGCCAGCAGCCCGGGACCGGAAGACTACAATGAGCAGTTCTTC
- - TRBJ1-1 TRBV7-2 CASSQNRARGSEAFF TGTGCCAGCAGCCAAAACAGGGCGAGGGGGTCTGAAGCTTTCTTT
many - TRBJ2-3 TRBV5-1 CASSNLGADTQYF TGCGCCAGCAGCAACCTGGGGGCAGATACGCAGTATTTT
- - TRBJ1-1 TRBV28 CASSFQYGRTEAFF TGTGCCAGCAGTTTCCAATACGGTAGGACTGAAGCTTTCTTT
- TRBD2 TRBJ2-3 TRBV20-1 CSAPRIAGGQDTQYF TGCAGTGCCCCTCGGATAGCGGGGGGGCAAGATACGCAGTATTTT
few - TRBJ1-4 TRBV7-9 CASSLAVTEKLFF TGTGCCAGCAGCTTAGCGGTCACTGAAAAACTGTTTTTT